The next 21 T cell receptor beta chains were all read from a single sample in a study of cytomegalovirus exposure and HLA in healthy donors. TCRdb keeps only in-frame clones here, not all; method: immunoSEQ multiplex PCR. The sample shows 300,000 or so clones, roughly 88% of them seen only once. The sequenced sample was PBMCs. The origin of the receptors is a man younger than 45 in good health and CMV-seronegative.

This chain links TRBV7-9 with TRBJ2-5; the D gene is possibly TRBD2 (6 bases). Germline V gene sequence: CDR1 SEHNR, CDR2 FQNEAQ (reference sequence). The V and J ends lost 5 bases and 1 base respectively, with 11 bases between them. This CDR3 spans 14 amino acids. The CDR3 sequence: CASSRLGGQETQYF. CDR3 bases: TGTGCCAGCAGCCGCCTGGGAGGCCAAGAGACCCAGTACTTC.

The V call is TRBV6-6, the J call TRBJ1-3; TRBD1 might be the D (5 bases). The CDR3 is 15 residues long. V was shortened by 5 bases and J by 2 bases, with 13 bases between the two germline ends. Germline CDR1 MNHNY, CDR2 SVGAGI (reference sequence). The CDR3 spells CASSLTGPPGNTIYF. In DNA, the CDR3 is TGTGCCAGCAGTCTTACAGGACCCCCTGGAAACACCATATATTTT.

V and J are TRBV4-1 and TRBJ2-7; 7 positions agree with TRBD1. This CDR3 region has 16 residues. V was pared by 2 bases and J by 9 bases, with 16 bases of the junction left unmatched. Germline V CDR1 and CDR2: MGHRA, YSYEKL. The CDR3 DNA reads TGCGCCAGCAGCCAAAGGGGGAAGACAGGGCGGGCAGGGCAGTACTTC. The encoded protein is CASSQRGKTGRAGQYF.

The V gene is TRBV2, the J gene TRBJ2-3, with D tentatively TRBD2 (6 bases). Germline assignment: CDR1 SNHLY and CDR2 FYNNEI. The CDR3 extends over 14 amino acids. V dropped 5 bases and J dropped 0 bases, with 9 bases sitting between them. CDR3 protein: CASSPGLSTDTQYF. CDR3 coding DNA: TGTGCCAGCAGTCCGGGACTGAGCACAGATACGCAGTATTTT. The whole variable domain, remainder taken from reference TRBV2 and TRBJ2-3, is EPEVTQTPSHQVTQMGQEVILRCVPISNHLYFYWYRQILGQKVEFLVSFYNNEISEKSEIFDDQFSVERPDGSNFTLKIRSTKLEDSAMYFCASSPGLSTDTQYFGPGTRLTVL.

The CDR3 reads CASSYGQAGETQYF. CDR3 DNA sequence: TGTGCCAGCAGTTACGGTCAGGCGGGGGAGACCCAGTACTTC. The chain employs TRBV6-5 and TRBJ2-5; weak D call: TRBD2 (6 bases). V was clipped by 2 bases and J by 5 bases, with 12 bases between them. CDR3 length equals 14 residues. In germline, CDR1 is MNHEY, CDR2 SVGAGI.

The chain recombines TRBV5-1 with TRBJ1-5; TRBD1 aligns across 7 bases. J lost 4 bases, V lost 0 bases, and 4 bases had no gene match. There are 15 residues in the CDR3. The germline gives CDR1 SGHRS, CDR2 YFSETQ. CDR3 nucleotides: TGCGCCAGCAGCTTGGGGACAGGCCCAAATCAGCCCCAGCATTTT. Its translation is CASSLGTGPNQPQHF.

The rearrangement joins TRBV18 to TRBJ2-3, with TRBD2 matching over 16 bases. This CDR3 contains 18 residues. Looked up from germline, CDR1 is KGHSH and CDR2 is LQKENI. Germline trimming cut 4 bases from V and 4 bases from J; bases unmatched to any gene: 8. As DNA, the CDR3 is TGTGCCAGCTCACATCCCCCCGGGACTAGCGGGGGGGCAGATACGCAGTATTTT. Translated: CASSHPPGTSGGADTQYF. The full variable domain, with the rest looked up from reference TRBV18 and TRBJ2-3, is NAGVMQNPRHLVRRRGQEARLRCSPMKGHSHVYWYRQLPEEGLKFMVYLQKENIIDESGMPKERFSAEFPKEGPSILRIQQVVRGDSAAYFCASSHPPGTSGGADTQYFGPGTRLTVL.

The rearrangement joins TRBV18 to TRBJ1-2; 8 nucleotides agree with TRBD1. V was clipped by 3 bases and J by 7 bases; unmatched bases: 1. Germline-derived CDR1 and CDR2 are KGHSH and LQKENI. This CDR3 contains 12 residues. This chain's CDR3 is CASSPDRVGYTF. The CDR3 DNA sequence: TGTGCCAGCTCACCGGACAGGGTTGGCTACACCTTC.

The V gene is TRBV5-1, the J gene TRBJ2-7; 12 bases are a match to TRBD2. The germline CDR1 and CDR2 sequences are SGHRS and YFSETQ. V lost 4 bases, J lost 5 bases, and 10 bases stayed unmatched. CDR3 length: 16 residues. CDR3 region: CASSPPLAGGRDEQYF. CDR3 bases: TGCGCCAGCAGCCCGCCGCTAGCGGGGGGGCGAGACGAGCAGTACTTC.

This chain connects TRBV19 to TRBJ1-2, with 12 bases identical to TRBD1. J lost 4 bases, V lost 5 bases, and 8 bases had no gene match. CDR1 and CDR2 from the germline V gene are LNHDA and SQIVND (reference sequence). This CDR3 is 16 amino acids long. CDR3 nucleotide sequence: TGTGCCAGTAGTCCTTTTGGGACAGGGGGCGGCTATGGCTACACCTTC. Its translation is CASSPFGTGGGYGYTF.

The V gene is TRBV7-2, the J gene TRBJ2-1; tentatively, D is TRBD2 (6 bases). The CDR3 sequence is 15 residues long. The germline V gene has CDR1 SGHTA and CDR2 FQGNSA. The ends were cut back, 5 bases at V and 6 bases at J, with 17 bases in the middle. This chain's CDR3 is CASSRWGSGSNEQFF. DNA for the CDR3: TGTGCCAGCAGCCGGTGGGGCTCCGGGAGCAATGAGCAGTTCTTC.

The chain is built from TRBV19 and TRBJ2-2, with a tentative D call TRBD1 (6 bases). CDR3 length: 15 amino acids. In germline, CDR1 is LNHDA, CDR2 SQIVND (reference sequence). Trimming cost V 3 bases and J 4 bases, with 12 bases left between them. The CDR3 spells CASSILGGTTGELFF. CDR3 sequence (DNA): TGTGCCAGTAGTATTCTTGGGGGCACCACCGGGGAGCTGTTTTTT.

V is TRBV5-1 and J is TRBJ1-2; D call uncertain. The length of the CDR3 is 13 residues. Deletions cut 6 bases from V and 7 bases from J, with 16 bases between. CDR1 and CDR2 from the germline V gene are SGHRS and YFSETQ. The DNA of the CDR3 is TGCGCCAGCACCCTTTCGGAGGGTCGTGGCTACACCTTC. Amino acids: CASTLSEGRGYTF. Together with reference TRBV5-1 and TRBJ1-2, the CDR3 gives the full variable domain: KAGVTQTPRYLIKTRGQQVTLSCSPISGHRSVSWYQQTPGQGLQFLFEYFSETQRNKGNFPGRFSGRQFSNSRSEMNVSTLELGDSALYLCASTLSEGRGYTFGSGTRLTVV.

The rearrangement links TRBV5-1 to TRBJ2-1, with TRBD2 as a possible D gene (7 bases). The CDR3 is made up of 17 amino acids. Germline CDR1 and CDR2: SGHRS and YFSETQ. V lost 0 bases to trimming and J lost 5 bases, with 18 bases between them. CDR3 region: CASSLVPPAGADNEQFF. CDR3 bases: TGCGCCAGCAGCTTGGTGCCGCCCGCGGGGGCTGACAATGAGCAGTTCTTC.

V gene TRBV5-1 combines with J gene TRBJ1-1; a possible D gene is TRBD1 (6 bases). Looked up from germline, CDR1 is SGHRS and CDR2 is YFSETQ. The CDR3 is made up of 14 amino acids. Trimming took 4 bases from V and 1 from J, leaving 11 bases between them. CDR3 nucleotide sequence: TGCGCCAGCAGCCGATTGGACAGGAACACTGAAGCTTTCTTT. Protein sequence: CASSRLDRNTEAFF.

The chain has TRBV10-2 and TRBJ2-2, with 7 bases fitting TRBD1. Trimming cost V 4 bases and J 1 base; bases outside gene matches: 6. CDR1 and CDR2 from the germline V gene are WSHSY and SAAADI. The CDR3 spans 16 residues. CDR3 nucleotide sequence: TGCGCCAGCAGTGCATTAAGGACAGGGAACACCGGGGAGCTGTTTTTT. As protein: CASSALRTGNTGELFF.

This chain links TRBV7-6 with TRBJ2-3; perhaps TRBD2 as D (5 bases). Germline values: CDR1 SGHVS, CDR2 FNYEAQ. The CDR3 consists of 12 residues. V lost 5 bases and J lost 6, with 9 bases in between. CDR3 amino acids: CASSQWEDTQYF. The CDR3 nucleotides are TGTGCCAGCAGCCAGTGGGAGGATACGCAGTATTTT.

This chain uses TRBV25-1 with TRBJ1-1; D might be TRBD1 (5 bases). Trimming pared 1 base from V and 5 bases from J, leaving 20 bases between. This CDR3 is built from 17 residues. Germline CDR1 is MGHDK and CDR2 is SYGVNS. The DNA of the CDR3 is TGTGCCAGCAGTGAATCTGTGGGCCTAACAGCAGGGACTGAAGCTTTCTTT. Protein: CASSESVGLTAGTEAFF. The full variable domain, in which reference TRBV25-1 and TRBJ1-1 provide the parts outside the CDR3, is EADIYQTPRYLVIGTGKKITLECSQTMGHDKMYWYQQDPGMELHLIHYSYGVNSTEKGDLSSESTVSRIRTEHFPLTLESARPSHTSQYLCASSESVGLTAGTEAFFGQGTRLTVV.

A single count supports this clone. The genes are TRBV9 and TRBJ1-1; 7 positions match TRBD1. With V trimmed by 3 bases and J by 1 base, 9 bases remained unmatched. The CDR3 loop spans 16 amino acids. Per germline, CDR1 SGDLS and CDR2 YYNGEE. The CDR3 region is CASSDRQGTANTEAFF. As DNA, the CDR3 is TGTGCCAGCAGCGACCGACAGGGCACTGCGAACACTGAAGCTTTCTTT.

This clone was detected once. The chain is built from TRBV16 and TRBJ2-7; D ambiguous. The V end was cut by 6 bases, the J end by 0 bases, with 12 bases between. This CDR3 spans 14 amino acids. The germline V gene has CDR1 KGHSY and CDR2 FQNENV. DNA of the CDR3: TGTGCCAGCAGTCCAGACACTGGCTCCTACGAGCAGTACTTC. This translates into CASSPDTGSYEQYF.

To note about this clone: Other DNA sequences from this sample encode an identical CDR3 as well. J is TRBJ2-2 and V is TRBV5-1, with TRBD1 matching 8 bases. The germline CDR1 and CDR2 sequences are SGHRS and YFSETQ. The V and J ends lost 4 bases and 7 bases, in that order; junction bases with no gene match: 6. The CDR3 is made up of 14 amino acids. The CDR3 reads CASSLGQGHGELFF. The CDR3 nucleotides are TGCGCCAGCAGCCTAGGACAGGGTCACGGGGAGCTGTTTTTT. Full variable domain (rest looked up from reference TRBV5-1 and TRBJ2-2): KAGVTQTPRYLIKTRGQQVTLSCSPISGHRSVSWYQQTPGQGLQFLFEYFSETQRNKGNFPGRFSGRQFSNSRSEMNVSTLELGDSALYLCASSLGQGHGELFFGEGSRLTVL.